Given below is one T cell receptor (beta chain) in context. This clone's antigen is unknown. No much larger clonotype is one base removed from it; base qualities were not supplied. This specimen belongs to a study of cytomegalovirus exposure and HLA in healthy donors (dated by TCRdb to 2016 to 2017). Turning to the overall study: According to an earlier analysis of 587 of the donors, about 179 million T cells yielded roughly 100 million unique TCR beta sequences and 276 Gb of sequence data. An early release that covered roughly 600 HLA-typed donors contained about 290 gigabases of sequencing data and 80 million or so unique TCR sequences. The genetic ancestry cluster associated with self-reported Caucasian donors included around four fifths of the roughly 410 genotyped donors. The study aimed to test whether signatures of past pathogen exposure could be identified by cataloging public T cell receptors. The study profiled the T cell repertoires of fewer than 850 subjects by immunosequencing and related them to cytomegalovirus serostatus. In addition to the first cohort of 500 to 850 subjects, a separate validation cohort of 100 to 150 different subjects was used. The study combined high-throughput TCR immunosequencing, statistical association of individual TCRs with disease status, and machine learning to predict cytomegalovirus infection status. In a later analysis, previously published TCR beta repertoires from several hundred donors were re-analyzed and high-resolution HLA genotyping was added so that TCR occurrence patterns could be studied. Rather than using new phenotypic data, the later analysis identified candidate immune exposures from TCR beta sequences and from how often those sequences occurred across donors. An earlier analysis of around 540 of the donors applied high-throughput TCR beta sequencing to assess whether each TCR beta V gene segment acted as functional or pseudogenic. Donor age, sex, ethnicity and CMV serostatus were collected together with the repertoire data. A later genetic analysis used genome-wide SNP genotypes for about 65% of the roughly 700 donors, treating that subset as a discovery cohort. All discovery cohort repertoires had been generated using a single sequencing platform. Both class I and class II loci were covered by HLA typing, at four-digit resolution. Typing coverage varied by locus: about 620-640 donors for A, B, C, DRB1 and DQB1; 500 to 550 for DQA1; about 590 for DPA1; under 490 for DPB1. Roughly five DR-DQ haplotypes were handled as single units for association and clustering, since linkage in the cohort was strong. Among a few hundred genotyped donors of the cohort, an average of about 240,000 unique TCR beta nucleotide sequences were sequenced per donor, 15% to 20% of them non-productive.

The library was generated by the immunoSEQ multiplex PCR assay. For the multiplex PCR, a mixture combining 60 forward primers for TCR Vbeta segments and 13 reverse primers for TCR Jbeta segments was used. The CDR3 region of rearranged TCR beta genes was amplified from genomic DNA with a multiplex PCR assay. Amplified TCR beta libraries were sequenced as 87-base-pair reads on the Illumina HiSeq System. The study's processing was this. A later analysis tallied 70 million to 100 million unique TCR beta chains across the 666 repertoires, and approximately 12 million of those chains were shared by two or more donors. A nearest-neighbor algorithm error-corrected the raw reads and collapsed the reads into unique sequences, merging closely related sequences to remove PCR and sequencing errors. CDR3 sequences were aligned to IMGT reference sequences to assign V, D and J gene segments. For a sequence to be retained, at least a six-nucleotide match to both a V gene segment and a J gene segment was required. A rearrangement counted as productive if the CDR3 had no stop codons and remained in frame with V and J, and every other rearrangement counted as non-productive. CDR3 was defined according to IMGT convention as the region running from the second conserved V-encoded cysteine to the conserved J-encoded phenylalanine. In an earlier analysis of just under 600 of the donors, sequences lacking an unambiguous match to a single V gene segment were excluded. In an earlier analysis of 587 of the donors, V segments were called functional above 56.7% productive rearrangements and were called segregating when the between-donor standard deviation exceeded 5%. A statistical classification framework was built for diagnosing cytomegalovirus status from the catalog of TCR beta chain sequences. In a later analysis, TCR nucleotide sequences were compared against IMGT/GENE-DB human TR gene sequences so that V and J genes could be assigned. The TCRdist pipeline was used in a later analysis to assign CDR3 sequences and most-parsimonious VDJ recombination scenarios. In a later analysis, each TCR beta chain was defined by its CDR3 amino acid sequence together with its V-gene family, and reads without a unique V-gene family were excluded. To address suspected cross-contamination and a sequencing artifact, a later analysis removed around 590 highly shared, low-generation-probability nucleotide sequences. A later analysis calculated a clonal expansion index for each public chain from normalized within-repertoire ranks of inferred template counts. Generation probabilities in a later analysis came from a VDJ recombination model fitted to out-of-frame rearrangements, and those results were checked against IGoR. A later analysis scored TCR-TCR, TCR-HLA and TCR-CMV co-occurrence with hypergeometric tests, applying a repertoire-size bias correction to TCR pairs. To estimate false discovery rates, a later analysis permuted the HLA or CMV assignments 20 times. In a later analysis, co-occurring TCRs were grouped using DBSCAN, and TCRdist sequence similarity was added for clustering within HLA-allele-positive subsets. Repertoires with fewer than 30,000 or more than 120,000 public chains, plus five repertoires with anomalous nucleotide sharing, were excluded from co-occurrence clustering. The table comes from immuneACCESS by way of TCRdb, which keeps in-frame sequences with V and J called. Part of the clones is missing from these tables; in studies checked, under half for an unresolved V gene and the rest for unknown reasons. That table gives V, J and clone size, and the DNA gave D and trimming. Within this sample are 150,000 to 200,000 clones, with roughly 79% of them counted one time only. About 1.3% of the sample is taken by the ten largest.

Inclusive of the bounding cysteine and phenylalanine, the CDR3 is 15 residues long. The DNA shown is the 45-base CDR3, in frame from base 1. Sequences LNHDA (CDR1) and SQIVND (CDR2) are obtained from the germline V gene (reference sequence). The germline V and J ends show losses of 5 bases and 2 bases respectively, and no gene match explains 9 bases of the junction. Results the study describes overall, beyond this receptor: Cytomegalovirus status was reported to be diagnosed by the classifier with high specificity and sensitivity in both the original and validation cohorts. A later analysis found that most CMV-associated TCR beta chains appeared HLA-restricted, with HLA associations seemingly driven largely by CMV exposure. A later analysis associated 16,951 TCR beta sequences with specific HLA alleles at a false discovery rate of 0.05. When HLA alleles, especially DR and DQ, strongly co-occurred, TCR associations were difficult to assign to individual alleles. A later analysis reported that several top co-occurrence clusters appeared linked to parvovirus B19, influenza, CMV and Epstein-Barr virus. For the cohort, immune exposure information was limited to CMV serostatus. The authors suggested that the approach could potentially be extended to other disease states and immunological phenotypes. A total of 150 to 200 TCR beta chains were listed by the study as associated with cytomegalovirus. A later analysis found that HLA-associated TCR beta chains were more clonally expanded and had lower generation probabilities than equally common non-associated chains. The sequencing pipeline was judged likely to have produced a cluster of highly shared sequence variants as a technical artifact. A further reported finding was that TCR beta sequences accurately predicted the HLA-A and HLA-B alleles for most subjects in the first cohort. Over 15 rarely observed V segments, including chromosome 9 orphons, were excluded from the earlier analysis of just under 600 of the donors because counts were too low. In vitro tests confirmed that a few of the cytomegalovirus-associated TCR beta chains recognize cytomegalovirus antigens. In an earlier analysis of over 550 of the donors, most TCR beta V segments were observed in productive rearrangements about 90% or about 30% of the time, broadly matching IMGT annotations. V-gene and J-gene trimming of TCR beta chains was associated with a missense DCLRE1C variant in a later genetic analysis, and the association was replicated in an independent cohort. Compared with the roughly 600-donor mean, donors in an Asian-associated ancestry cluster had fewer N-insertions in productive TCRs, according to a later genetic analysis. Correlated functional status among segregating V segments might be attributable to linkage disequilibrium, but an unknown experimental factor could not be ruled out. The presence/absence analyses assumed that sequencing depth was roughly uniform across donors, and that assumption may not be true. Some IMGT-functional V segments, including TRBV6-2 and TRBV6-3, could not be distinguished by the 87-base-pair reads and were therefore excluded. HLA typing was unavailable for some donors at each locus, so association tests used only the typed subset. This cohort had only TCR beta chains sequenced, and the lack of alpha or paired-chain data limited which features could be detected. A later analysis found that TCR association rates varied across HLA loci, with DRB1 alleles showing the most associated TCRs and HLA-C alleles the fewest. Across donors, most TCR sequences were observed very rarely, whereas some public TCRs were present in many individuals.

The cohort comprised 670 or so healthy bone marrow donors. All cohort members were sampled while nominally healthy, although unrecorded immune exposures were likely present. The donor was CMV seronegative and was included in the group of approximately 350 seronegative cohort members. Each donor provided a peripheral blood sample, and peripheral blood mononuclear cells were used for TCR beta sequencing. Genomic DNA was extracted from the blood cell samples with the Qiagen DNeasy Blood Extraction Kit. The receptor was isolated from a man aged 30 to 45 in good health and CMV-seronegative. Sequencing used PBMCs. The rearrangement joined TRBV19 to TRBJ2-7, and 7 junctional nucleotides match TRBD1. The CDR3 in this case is CASSPLTGPTYEQYF. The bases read TGTGCCAGTAGTCCCCTGACAGGGCCAACCTACGAGCAGTACTTC. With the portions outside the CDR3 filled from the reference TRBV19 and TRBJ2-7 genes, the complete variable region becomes DGGITQSPKYLFRKEGQNVTLSCEQNLNHDAMYWYRQDPGQGLRLIYYSQIVNDFQKGDIAEGYSVSREKKESFPLTVTSAQKNPTAFYLCASSPLTGPTYEQYFGPGTRLTVT.